Detailed here is one T cell receptor beta chain. Its specificity is unknown. The sample comes from a study of long-term antiretroviral therapy in people with HIV. The study's findings and limits: No data were available on ART adherence, viral resistance or therapy changes.

Germline V gene lookup returns CDR1 SGHAT and CDR2 FQNNGV. The CDR3 consists of 15 residues. With 8 bases removed from V and 5 bases from J, the gap between germline ends came to 21 bases. Samples were assayed with immunoSEQ v3.0 at survey level. This table comes from immunoSEQ multiplex PCR, and its TCRdb copy is limited to in-frame clones, with some not included. The sample carries 25,000 to 35,000 clones, approximately 86% recorded once. This TCR was sampled from a woman aged 30 to 39 with HIV. The rearrangement uses TRBV11-2 and TRBJ1-2, with D perhaps TRBD1 (6 bases). The sample here was unsorted PBMCs, taken 0.8 years after starting antiretroviral therapy. The CDR3 DNA sequence: TGTGCCAGCTACGGCGCGGGGGGGCCCCTATATGGCTACACCTTC. This encodes CASYGAGGPLYGYTF.